These 6 T cell receptor beta chains came from one sample sequenced in a study of long-term antiretroviral therapy in people with HIV. Survey level was the resolution at which the v3.0 immunoSEQ assay ran. Here immunoSEQ multiplex PCR was the method, and the copy in TCRdb shows in-frame clones only, minus some. The sample shows roughly 28,000 clones, approximately 93% of them seen only once. The sequences come from unsorted PBMCs, collected 3.1 years after starting antiretroviral therapy. Every receptor here comes from a man younger than 35 with HIV.

The CDR3 loop reads CASTRRGGREDTQYF. In DNA form, the CDR3 reads TGTGCCAGTACCCGGCGGGGGGGGCGGGAAGATACGCAGTATTTT. This rearrangement joins TRBV19 to TRBJ2-3, with 9 bases fitting TRBD2. The V gene's germline CDR1 is LNHDA and CDR2 SQIVND (reference sequence). CDR3 length: 15 amino acids. V lost 7 bases, J lost 5 bases, and 10 bases stayed unmatched.

This chain links TRBV28 with TRBJ1-4; D call uncertain. This CDR3 has 12 amino acids. The ends were cut back, 6 bases at V and 8 bases at J, with 10 bases in the middle. Germline lookup yields CDR1 MDHEN and CDR2 SYDVKM. The CDR3 loop is CASSSQEEKLFF. In DNA, the CDR3 is TGTGCCAGCAGCTCCCAGGAGGAAAAACTGTTTTTT.

V usage is TRBV4-1 and J usage is TRBJ2-4; D is uncertain. Trimming left V 5 bases short and J 6 bases short, with 5 bases between. This CDR3 has 11 residues. Germline values: CDR1 MGHRA, CDR2 YSYEKL. DNA for the CDR3: TGCGCCAGCAGCTCAGTAAACATTCAGTACTTC. It yields the protein CASSSVNIQYF.

The rearrangement joins TRBV2 to TRBJ2-5; no reliable D call. With 4 bases removed from V and 5 bases from J, the gap between germline ends came to 5 bases. CDR1 SNHLY and CDR2 FYNNEI come from the germline V gene. The CDR3 spans 11 residues. The CDR3, as DNA: TGTGCCAGCAGTGTTGAGGAGACCCAGTACTTC. The encoded protein is CASSVEETQYF.

This sequence joins TRBV4-3 and TRBJ1-5, with D possibly being TRBD1 (5 bases). Germline CDR1 and CDR2: LGHNA and YSLEER. V was pared by 1 base and J by 0 bases, with 10 bases between. The CDR3 runs to 16 residues. The CDR3 nucleotides read TGCGCCAGCAGCCAAGGTACAGGAAATAGCAATCAGCCCCAGCATTTT. Protein: CASSQGTGNSNQPQHF.

The chain links TRBV19 to TRBJ1-2; 10 nucleotides align to TRBD1. CDR3 length: 15 residues. Germline CDR1 reads LNHDA; CDR2 reads SQIVND (reference sequence). After removal of 5 bases from V and 3 bases from J, the junction contained 6 bases not matched to a gene. CDR3 DNA: TGTGCCAGTAGTGCCACCGGGACAGGGGACTATGGCTACACCTTC. It translates to CASSATGTGDYGYTF.